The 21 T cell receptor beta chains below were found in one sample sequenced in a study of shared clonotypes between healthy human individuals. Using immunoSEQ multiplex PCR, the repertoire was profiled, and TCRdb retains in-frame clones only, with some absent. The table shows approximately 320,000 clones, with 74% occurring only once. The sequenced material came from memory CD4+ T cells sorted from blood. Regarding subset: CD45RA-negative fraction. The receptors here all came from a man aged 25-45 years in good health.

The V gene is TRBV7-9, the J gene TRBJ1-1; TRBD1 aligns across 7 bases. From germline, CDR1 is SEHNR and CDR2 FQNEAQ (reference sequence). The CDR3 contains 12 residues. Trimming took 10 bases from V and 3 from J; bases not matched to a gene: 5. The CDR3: CAIITGDTEAFF. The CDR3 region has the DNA TGTGCCATCATTACAGGGGACACTGAAGCTTTCTTT.

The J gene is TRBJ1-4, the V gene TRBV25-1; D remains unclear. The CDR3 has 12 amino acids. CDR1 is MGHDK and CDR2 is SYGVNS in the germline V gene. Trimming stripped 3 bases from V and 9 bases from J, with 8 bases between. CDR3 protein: CASSDYHQKLFF. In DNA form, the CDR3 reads TGTGCCAGCAGTGATTACCATCAAAAACTGTTTTTT.

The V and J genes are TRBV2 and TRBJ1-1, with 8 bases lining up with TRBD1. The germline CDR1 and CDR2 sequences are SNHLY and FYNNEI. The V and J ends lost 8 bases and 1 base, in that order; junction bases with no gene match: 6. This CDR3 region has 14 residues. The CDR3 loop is CASDGQGSNTEAFF. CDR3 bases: TGTGCCAGCGACGGACAGGGATCGAACACTGAAGCTTTCTTT.

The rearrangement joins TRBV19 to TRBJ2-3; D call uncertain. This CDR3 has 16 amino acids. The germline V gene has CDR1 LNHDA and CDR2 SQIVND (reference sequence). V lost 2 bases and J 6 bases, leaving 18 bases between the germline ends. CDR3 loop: CASSIRAAHGRDTQYF. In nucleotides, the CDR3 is TGTGCCAGTAGTATAAGAGCTGCCCACGGTAGGGATACGCAGTATTTT.

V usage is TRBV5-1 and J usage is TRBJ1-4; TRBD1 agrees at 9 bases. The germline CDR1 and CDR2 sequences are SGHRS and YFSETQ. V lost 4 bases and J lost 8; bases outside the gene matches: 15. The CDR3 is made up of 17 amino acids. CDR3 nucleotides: TGCGCCAGCAGCCGCCGCCCGGACAGGGGATTAGGAGAAAAACTGTTTTTT. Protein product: CASSRRPDRGLGEKLFF.

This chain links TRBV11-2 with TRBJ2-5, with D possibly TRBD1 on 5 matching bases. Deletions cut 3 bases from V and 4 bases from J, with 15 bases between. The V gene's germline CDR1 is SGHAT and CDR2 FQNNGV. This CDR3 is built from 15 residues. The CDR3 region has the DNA TGTGCCAGCAGCTTGGGGCAGCAAGGAAGAGAGACCCAGTACTTC. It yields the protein CASSLGQQGRETQYF.

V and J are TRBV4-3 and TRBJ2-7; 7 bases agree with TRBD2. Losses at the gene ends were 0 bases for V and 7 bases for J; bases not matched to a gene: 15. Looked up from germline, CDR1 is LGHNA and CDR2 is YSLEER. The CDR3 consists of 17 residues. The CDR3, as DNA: TGCGCCAGCAGCCAAGAGATCAGCGGGACTCGGCCAGGGGAGCAGTACTTC. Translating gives CASSQEISGTRPGEQYF.

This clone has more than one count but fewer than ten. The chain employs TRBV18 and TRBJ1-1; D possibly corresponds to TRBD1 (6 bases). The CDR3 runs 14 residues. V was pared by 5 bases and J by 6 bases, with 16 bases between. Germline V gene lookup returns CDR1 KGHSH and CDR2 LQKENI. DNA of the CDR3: TGTGCCAGCTCATCACAGGGTGGGGGGGCTGAAGCTTTCTTT. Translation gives CASSSQGGGAEAFF.

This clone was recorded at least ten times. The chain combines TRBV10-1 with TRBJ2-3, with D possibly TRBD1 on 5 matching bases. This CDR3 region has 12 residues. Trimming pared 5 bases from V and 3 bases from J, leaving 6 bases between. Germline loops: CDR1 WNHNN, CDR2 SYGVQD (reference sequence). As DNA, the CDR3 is TGCGCCAGCAGTCAGGGAACAGATACGCAGTATTTT. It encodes CASSQGTDTQYF.

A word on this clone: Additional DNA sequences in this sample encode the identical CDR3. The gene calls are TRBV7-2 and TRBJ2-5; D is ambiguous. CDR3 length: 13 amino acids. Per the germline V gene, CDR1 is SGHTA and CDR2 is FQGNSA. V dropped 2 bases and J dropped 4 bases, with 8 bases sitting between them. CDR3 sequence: CASSLSLGETQYF. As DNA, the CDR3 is TGTGCCAGCAGCTTATCCCTAGGAGAGACCCAGTACTTC.

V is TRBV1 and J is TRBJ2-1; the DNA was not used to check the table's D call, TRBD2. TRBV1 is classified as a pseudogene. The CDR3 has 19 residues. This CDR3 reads CTSRVKPILIAGLDNEQFF. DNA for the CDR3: TGCACCAGCAGGGTAAAACCCATTCTTATAGCGGGACTGGACAATGAGCAGTTCTTC.

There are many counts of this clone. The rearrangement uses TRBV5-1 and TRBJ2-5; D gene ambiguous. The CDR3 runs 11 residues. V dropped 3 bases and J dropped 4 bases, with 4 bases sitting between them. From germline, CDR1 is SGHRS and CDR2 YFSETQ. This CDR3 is CASSSLETQYF. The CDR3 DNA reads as TGCGCCAGCAGCTCACTAGAGACCCAGTACTTC.

CDR3 residues: CASSIEGTSPTDTQYF. In DNA form, the CDR3 reads TGTGCCAGTAGTATAGAGGGGACTAGCCCAACAGATACGCAGTATTTT. V is TRBV19 and J is TRBJ2-3; 9 nucleotides match TRBD2. Germline CDR1 and CDR2: LNHDA and SQIVND (reference sequence). The CDR3 length is 16 residues. The V segment lost 0 bases and the J segment 3 bases; nucleotides outside the gene matches: 4.

In DNA form, the CDR3 reads TGTGCCAGCAGTGATCTCGTCCACGAGCAGTACTTC. Its translation: CASSDLVHEQYF. The rearrangement uses TRBV2 and TRBJ2-7; D is unclear. The CDR3 is 12 amino acids. Trimming took 3 bases from V and 5 from J, leaving 8 bases between them. Germline CDR1 reads SNHLY; CDR2 reads FYNNEI.

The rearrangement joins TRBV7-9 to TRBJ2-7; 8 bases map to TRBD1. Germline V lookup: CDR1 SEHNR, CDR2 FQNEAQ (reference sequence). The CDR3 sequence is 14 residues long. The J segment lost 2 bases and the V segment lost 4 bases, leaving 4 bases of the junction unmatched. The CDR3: CASSSQGGTYEQYF. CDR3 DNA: TGTGCCAGCAGCTCACAGGGGGGAACCTACGAGCAGTACTTC.

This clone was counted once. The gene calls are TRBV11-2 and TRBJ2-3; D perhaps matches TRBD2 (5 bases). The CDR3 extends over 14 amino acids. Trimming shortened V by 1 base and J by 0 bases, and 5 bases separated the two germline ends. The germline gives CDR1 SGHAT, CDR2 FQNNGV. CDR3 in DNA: TGTGCCAGCAGCTTAGGGACTAGCACAGATACGCAGTATTTT. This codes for CASSLGTSTDTQYF.

The CDR3 region has the DNA TGTGCCAGCAGCGCCCCCTACGAGCAGTACTTC. Its protein is CASSAPYEQYF. The chain links TRBV5-7 to TRBJ2-7; D gene unclear. TRBV5-7 is an ORF, with its function uncertain. The CDR3 totals 11 residues. Between the trimmed V and J ends, which lost 4 bases and 2 bases, there was a span of 4 bases.

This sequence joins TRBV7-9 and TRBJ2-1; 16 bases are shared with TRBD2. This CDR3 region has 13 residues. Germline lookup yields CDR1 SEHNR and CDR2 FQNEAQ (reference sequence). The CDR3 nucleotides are TGTGCGGGACTAGCGGGAGGGTACAATGAGCAGTTCTTC. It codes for CAGLAGGYNEQFF.

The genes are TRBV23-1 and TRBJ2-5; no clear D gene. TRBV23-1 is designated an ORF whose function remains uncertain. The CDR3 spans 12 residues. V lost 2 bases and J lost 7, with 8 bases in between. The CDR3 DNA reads TGCGCCAGCAGTCAACCCCCCGCGACCCAGTACTTC. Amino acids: CASSQPPATQYF.

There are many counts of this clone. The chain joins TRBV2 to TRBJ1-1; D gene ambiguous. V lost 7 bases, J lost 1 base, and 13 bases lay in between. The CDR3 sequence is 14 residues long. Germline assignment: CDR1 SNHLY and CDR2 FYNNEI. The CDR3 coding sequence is TGTGCCAGCAAGGCCAGCGCTACGAACACTGAAGCTTTCTTT. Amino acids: CASKASATNTEAFF.

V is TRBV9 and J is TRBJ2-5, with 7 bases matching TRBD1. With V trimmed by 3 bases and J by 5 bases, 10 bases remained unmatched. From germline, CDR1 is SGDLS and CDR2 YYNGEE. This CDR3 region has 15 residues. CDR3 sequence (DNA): TGTGCCAGCAGCGCGACCGGGACAGAGGGGGAGACCCAGTACTTC. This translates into CASSATGTEGETQYF.